Sequencing of this TCR beta chain was carried out in a study of T cells after yellow fever vaccination. Whole-study results and caveats: Post-booster repertoires contained most primary-vaccination clones again (about 95% CD4, over 70% CD8).

A remark on this clonotype: Its target is unknown.

TCRdb reanalysed the 5' RACE reads using MiXCR and keeps one entry per CDR3 protein. The table includes 95,000 to 150,000 distinct CDR3 sequences, about 8.4% detected once. Germline lookup yields CDR1 LNHNV and CDR2 YYDKDF (reference sequence). Trimming left V 5 bases short and J 7 bases short, with 15 bases between. CDR3 length: 14 amino acids. The source is a man younger than 35 who received the YFV17D yellow fever vaccine. Sequenced here: CD8+ T cells sorted from PBMCs, sampled on the day of the yellow fever booster vaccination. The chain carries TRBV15 and TRBJ1-5; D is uncertain. The CDR3 nucleotides read TGTGCCACCAGCGTCCACGGGTTAAGGCAGCCCCAGCATTTT. It yields the protein CATSVHGLRQPQHF.